This T cell receptor beta chain was recovered during a study of cytomegalovirus exposure and HLA in healthy donors. With V trimmed by 4 bases and J by 5 bases, 3 bases remained unmatched. The CDR3 covers 13 residues. Germline V gene sequence: CDR1 SGHAT, CDR2 FQDESV (reference sequence). This PCR relied on a set of 60 Vbeta primers and 13 Jbeta primers. Sequencing was performed with immunoSEQ multiplex PCR; in TCRdb, only in-frame clones are kept and a portion is missing. The sample has roughly 160,000 clones, 70% to 90% seen once. This sequence was found in a man between 18 and 29 years old in good health and CMV-seropositive. Sequenced: PBMCs. The chain carries TRBV11-1 and TRBJ2-5; 8 nucleotides align to TRBD1. CDR3 nucleotides: TGTGCCAGCAGCTACAGGGGGGTGGAGACCCAGTACTTC. Translated: CASSYRGVETQYF.